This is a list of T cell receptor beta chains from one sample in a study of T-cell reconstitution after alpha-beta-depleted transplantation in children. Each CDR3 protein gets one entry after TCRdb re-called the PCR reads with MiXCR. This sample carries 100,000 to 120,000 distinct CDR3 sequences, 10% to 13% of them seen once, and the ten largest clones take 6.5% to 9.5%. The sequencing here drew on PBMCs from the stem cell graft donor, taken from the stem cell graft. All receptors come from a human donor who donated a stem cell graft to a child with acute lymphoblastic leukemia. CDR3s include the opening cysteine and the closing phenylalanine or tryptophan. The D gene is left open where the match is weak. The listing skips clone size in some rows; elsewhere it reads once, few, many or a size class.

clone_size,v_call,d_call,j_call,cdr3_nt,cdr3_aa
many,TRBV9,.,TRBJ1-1,TGTGCCAGCAGCGTAGGTGGAAGCCCTGGGAACACTGAAGCTTTCTTT,CASSVGGSPGNTEAFF
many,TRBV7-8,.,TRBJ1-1,TGTGCCAGCAACCTAGCGACAGGTCCCCTCGGTCGTGCTTTCTTT,CASNLATGPLGRAFF
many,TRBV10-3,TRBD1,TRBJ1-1,TGTGCCATCAGGCAGGGGGCTGTAAACACTGAAGCTTTCTTT,CAIRQGAVNTEAFF
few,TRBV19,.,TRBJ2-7,TGTGCCAGTAGTACGACCGGGACACCTGACTCCTACGAGCAGTACTTC,CASSTTGTPDSYEQYF
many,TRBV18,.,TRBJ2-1,TGTGCCAGCTCACCCGACACCGTAGCAGGTGGGGGGTTAGCGTCCTACAATGAGCAGTTCTTC,CASSPDTVAGGGLASYNEQFF
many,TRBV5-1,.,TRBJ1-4,TGCGCCAGCAGTCCACAGCTAGATGAAAAACTGTTTTTT,CASSPQLDEKLFF
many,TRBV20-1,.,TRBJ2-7,TGCAGTGCTAGAGATAGGGCAGGGACCTACGAGCAGTACTTC,CSARDRAGTYEQYF
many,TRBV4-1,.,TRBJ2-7,TGCGCCAGCAGCCAAGTTGTGGCAGTCTCCTACGAGCAGTACTTC,CASSQVVAVSYEQYF
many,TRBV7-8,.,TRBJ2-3,TGTGCCAGCAGCGACGGGACGTACGCAGATACGCAGTATTTT,CASSDGTYADTQYF
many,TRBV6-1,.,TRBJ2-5,TGTGCCAACCATGGGGCTAGCCCCAGGGAGACCCAGTACTTC,CANHGASPRETQYF
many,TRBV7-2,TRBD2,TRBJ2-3,TGTGCCAGCAGCTTATTTCCTAGCGGGAGGGCCGTAGATACGCAGTATTTT,CASSLFPSGRAVDTQYF
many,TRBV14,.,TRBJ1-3,TGTGCCAGCAGCCAAGAACGGGGGACGCTTCGGGACACCATATATTTT,CASSQERGTLRDTIYF
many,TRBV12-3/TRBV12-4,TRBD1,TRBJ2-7,TGTGCCAGCAGCCGGGGACAGCCCTACGAGCAGTACTTC,CASSRGQPYEQYF
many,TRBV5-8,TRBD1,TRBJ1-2,TGTGCCAGCAGCTTGAGGTCGCGGACAGGGGCAAGGGAGGATGGCTACACCTTC,CASSLRSRTGAREDGYTF
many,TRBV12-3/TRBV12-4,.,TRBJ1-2,TGTGCCAGCACGGATGGCAATGGCTACACCTTC,CASTDGNGYTF
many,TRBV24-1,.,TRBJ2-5,TGTGCCACCAGTGATTTGAGGTCGGACGAGACCCAGTACTTC,CATSDLRSDETQYF
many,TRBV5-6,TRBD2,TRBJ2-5,TGTGCCAGCAGCTTGGTGCGGGAGGGCCGGGAGACCCAGTACTTC,CASSLVREGRETQYF
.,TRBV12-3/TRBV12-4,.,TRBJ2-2,TGTGCCAGCGGTCCCGGCCCCGAGGAGCTGTTTTTC,CASGPGPEELFF
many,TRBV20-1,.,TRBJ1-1,TGCAGTGCCCCGTCGGACACTGAAGCTTTCTTT,CSAPSDTEAFF
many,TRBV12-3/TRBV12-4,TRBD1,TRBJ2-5,TGTGCCAGCAGCCCTTCCGGGACAGGGACCGAGACCCAGTACTTC,CASSPSGTGTETQYF
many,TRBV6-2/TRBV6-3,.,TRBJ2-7,TGTGCCAGCAGTTACTCATCGGGGGCGAGGTACGAGCAGTACTTC,CASSYSSGARYEQYF
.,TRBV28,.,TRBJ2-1,TGTGCCAGCAGTTTATCCTACATCGAGCAGTTCTTC,CASSLSYIEQFF
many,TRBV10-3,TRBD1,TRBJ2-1,TGTGCCATCAGTGAGCAGGGGGCCTCAGACAATGAGCAGTTCTTC,CAISEQGASDNEQFF
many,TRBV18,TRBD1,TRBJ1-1,TGTGCCAGCTCACCAATCGGGACAGTAGGGAACACTGAAGCTTTCTTT,CASSPIGTVGNTEAFF
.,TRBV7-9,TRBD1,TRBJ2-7,TGTGCCAGCAGGGGACCGGGACAGGGACCCCACGAGCATTACTTC,CASRGPGQGPHEHYF
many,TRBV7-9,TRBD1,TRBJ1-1,TGTGCCAGCAGCCTTCAGACAGGGGGGAACACTGAAGCTTTCTTT,CASSLQTGGNTEAFF
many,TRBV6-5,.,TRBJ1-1,TGTGCCAGCAGGGGGGCAGCGAACACTGAAGCTTTCTTT,CASRGAANTEAFF
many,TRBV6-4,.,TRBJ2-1,TGTGCCAGCAGTGAGGGGGGGCACAATGAGCAGTTCTTC,CASSEGGHNEQFF
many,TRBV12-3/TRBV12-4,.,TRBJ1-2,TGTGCCAGCAGTTTAATGACACACCATGGGGTATATGGCTACACCTTC,CASSLMTHHGVYGYTF
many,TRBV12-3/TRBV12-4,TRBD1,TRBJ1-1,TGTGCCAGCAGGTTTACAGGGGGCGAAGCTTTCTTT,CASRFTGGEAFF
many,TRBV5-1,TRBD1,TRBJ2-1,TGCGCCAGCAGCTTGAGCAGGGGGCGGGATGAGCAGTTCTTC,CASSLSRGRDEQFF
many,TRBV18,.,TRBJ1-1,TGTGCCAGCTCTCCGACACTTGTGAACACTGAAGCTTTCTTT,CASSPTLVNTEAFF
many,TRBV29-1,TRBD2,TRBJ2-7,TGCAGCGTTGAATACGGGGAGGGGAGATACGAGCAGTACTTC,CSVEYGEGRYEQYF
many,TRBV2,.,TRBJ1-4,TGTGCCAGCAGGGGGGAAGCTAATGAAAAACTGTTTTTT,CASRGEANEKLFF
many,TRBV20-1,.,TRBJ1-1,TGCAGTGCAAGCACCCCTACAGGGAGGGTCACTGAAGCTTTCTTT,CSASTPTGRVTEAFF
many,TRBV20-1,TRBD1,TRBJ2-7,TGCAGTGCTTTTAATCGGGACAGGGGGACCCACGAGCAGTACTTC,CSAFNRDRGTHEQYF
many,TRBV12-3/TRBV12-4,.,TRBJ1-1,TGTGCCAGCAGTTTGAACCCCCTGGCCCTGGTAGGGAACACTGAAGCTTTCTTT,CASSLNPLALVGNTEAFF
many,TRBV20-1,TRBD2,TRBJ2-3,TGCAGTGCTCGACTAGCGGGGTCCACAGATACGCAGTATTTT,CSARLAGSTDTQYF
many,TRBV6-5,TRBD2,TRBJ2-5,TGTGCCAGCAGTTACCTCAAAAACCCGGGACTAGCGGGGGGCGCGCTCCAAGAGACCCAGTACTTC,CASSYLKNPGLAGGALQETQYF
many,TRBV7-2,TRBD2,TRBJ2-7,TGTGCCAGCAGTCCCAGAGCGGGGGGCTCCTACGAGCAGTACTTC,CASSPRAGGSYEQYF
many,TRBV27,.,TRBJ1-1,TGTGCCAGCAGTGAGGGACAACGAGACACTGAAGCTTTCTTT,CASSEGQRDTEAFF
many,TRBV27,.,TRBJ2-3,TGTGCCAGCAGTTTAATCGGGGAAGATACGCAGTATTTT,CASSLIGEDTQYF
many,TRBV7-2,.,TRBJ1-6,TGTGCCAGCAGCCGGCGGGATCGGGGTAATTCACCCCTCCACTTT,CASSRRDRGNSPLHF
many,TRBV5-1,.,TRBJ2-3,TGCGCCAGCAGCTTGACCGGGACCCCTGGGGATACGCAGTATTTT,CASSLTGTPGDTQYF
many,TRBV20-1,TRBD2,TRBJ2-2,TGCAGTGCTAGGAAGACTAGCTTCCTAGGGGCGAACACCGGGGAGCTGTTTTTT,CSARKTSFLGANTGELFF
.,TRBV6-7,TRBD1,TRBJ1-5,TGTTTCAAAGGACAGGGGGCGCGGGGAAGCAATCAGCCCCAGCATTTT,CFKGQGARGSNQPQHF
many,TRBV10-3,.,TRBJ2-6,TGTGCCATCAGTGTGACAGACCAAAAGATGATATCTGGGGCCAACGTCCTGACTTTC,CAISVTDQKMISGANVLTF
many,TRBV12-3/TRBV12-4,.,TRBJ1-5,TGTGCCAGCAGTTTAATCTTCGGAGAGGGCAATCAGCCCCAGCATTTT,CASSLIFGEGNQPQHF
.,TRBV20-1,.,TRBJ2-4,TGCAGTGCTAGAGATTTAGGGGGAGGAAACAGTCAGTACTTC,CSARDLGGGNSQYF
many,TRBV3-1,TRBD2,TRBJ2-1,TGTGCCAGCAGTCCCGGACTAGCGGGGGGCCTATTGTTCTTC,CASSPGLAGGLLFF
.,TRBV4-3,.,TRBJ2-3,TGCGCCAGCAGCGCCCAGGGGATTAGCACAGATACGCAGTATTTT,CASSAQGISTDTQYF
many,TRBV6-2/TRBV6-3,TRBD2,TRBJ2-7,TGTGCCAGCAGTTACTCCGGGAGGCCCGGGGACGAGCAGTACTTC,CASSYSGRPGDEQYF
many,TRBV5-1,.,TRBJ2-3,TGCGCCAGCAGCTGGCGGGACAGAAGCACAGATACGCAGTATTTT,CASSWRDRSTDTQYF
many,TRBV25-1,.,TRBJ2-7,TGTGCCAGCAGTGCCACAGGCTGGTACGAGCAGTACTTC,CASSATGWYEQYF